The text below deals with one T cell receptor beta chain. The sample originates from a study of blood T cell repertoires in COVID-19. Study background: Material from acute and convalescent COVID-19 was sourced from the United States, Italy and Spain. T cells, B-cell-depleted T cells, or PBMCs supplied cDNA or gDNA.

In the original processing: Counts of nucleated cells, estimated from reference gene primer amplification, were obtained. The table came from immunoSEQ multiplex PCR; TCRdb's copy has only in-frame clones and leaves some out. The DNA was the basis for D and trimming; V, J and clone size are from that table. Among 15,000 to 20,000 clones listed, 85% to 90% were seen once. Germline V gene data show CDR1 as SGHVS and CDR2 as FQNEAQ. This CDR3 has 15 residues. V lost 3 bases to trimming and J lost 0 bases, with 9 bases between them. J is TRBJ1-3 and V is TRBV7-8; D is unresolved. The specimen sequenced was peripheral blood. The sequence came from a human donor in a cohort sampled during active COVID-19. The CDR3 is CASSLDGSSGNTIYF. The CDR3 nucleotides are TGTGCCAGCAGCTTGGACGGGAGCTCTGGAAACACCATATATTTT.